Listed here is a single T cell receptor (beta chain). TCRdb passed the 5' RACE reads through MiXCR, listing each CDR3 protein once. This table holds 200,000 to 250,000 distinct CDR3 sequences, about 10% found once. This record comes from a study of CD8 T cells in ankylosing spondylitis. This CDR3 has 16 amino acids. J lost 5 bases, V lost 8 bases, and 8 bases had no gene match. Germline CDR1 and CDR2: SEHNR and FQNEAQ (reference sequence). Sequencing was done on a sample of blood, either unsorted or a sorted T cell fraction (not recorded which). This receptor was taken from a male donor with ankylosing spondylitis or in good health (not recorded which). The chain carries TRBV7-9 and TRBJ2-1; 14 nucleotides match TRBD2. As DNA, the CDR3 is TGTGCCAGCCGAAAGGGACTAGCGGGGGAAGACAATGAGCAGTTCTTC. This codes for CASRKGLAGEDNEQFF.